The present entry profiles one T cell receptor (beta chain) with its context. What it binds is not known. With survey level as its setting, the immunoSEQ assay was v3.0. Measured with immunoSEQ multiplex PCR; TCRdb has only the in-frame clones, and not every one. The sample holds 25,000 to 40,000 clones, around 97% seen once. The data derive from a study of long-term antiretroviral therapy in people with HIV. Overall study findings and caveats: Control repertoires displayed wider CDR3 length ranges than the HIV repertoires. Dating from the mid-2000s to the late 2010s, the blood was possibly obtained under older ART regimens. Post-ART samples showed increased diversity that remained below transplant donor control levels.

One or more pre-ART and two or more post-ART PBMC samples were available from each donor. The CDR3 is 15 residues long. Per germline, CDR1 MNHNY and CDR2 SVGAGI (reference sequence). Trimming shortened V by 6 bases and J by 7 bases, and 21 bases separated the two germline ends. Material: unsorted PBMCs, obtained 7.6 years after starting antiretroviral therapy. The source of this sequence is a man younger than 45 with HIV. The chain is built from TRBV6-6 and TRBJ1-2, with a possible D match to TRBD1 (5 bases). CDR3 DNA sequence: TGTGCCAGCAGAAGCCCGGGGTGGGGACTCGTTGGCTACACCTTC. The encoded protein is CASRSPGWGLVGYTF.